Following are 3 T cell receptor beta chains from one sample sequenced in a study of T-cell memory formation after mild COVID-19. TCRdb analysed the 5' RACE reads with MiXCR anew, one entry per CDR3 protein. The repertoire holds approximately 500,000 distinct CDR3 sequences, around a quarter seen once, with around an eighth in the top ten. The sequencing input was PBMCs or a T cell subset sorted from them (not recorded which). These TCRs come from an adult woman who had mild COVID-19 (a few samples of this study predate the infection). Cell type and time point are not known.

This clonotype has a handful of counts. The V and J genes are TRBV7-2 and TRBJ2-2, with 11 positions matching TRBD2. Germline V gene lookup returns CDR1 SGHTA and CDR2 FQGNSA. This CDR3 comprises 14 residues. J gave up 7 bases and V 6 bases, and 4 bases lay outside the gene matches. DNA of the CDR3: TGTGCCAGCAGGACTAGCGGGGATGGCGGGGAGCTGTTTTTT. Encoded protein: CASRTSGDGGELFF.

The chain carries TRBV7-9 and TRBJ1-1, with D possibly matching TRBD1 (6 bases). V was pared by 0 bases and J by 4 bases, with 9 bases between. This CDR3 is 14 amino acids long. Germline CDR1 reads SEHNR; CDR2 reads FQNEAQ (reference sequence). Here the CDR3 reads CASSLAEGGTEAFF. The CDR3 coding sequence is TGTGCCAGCAGCTTAGCGGAAGGGGGCACTGAAGCTTTCTTT.

The chain joins TRBV5-1 to TRBJ1-6; D is possibly TRBD1 (5 bases). The CDR3 loop spans 14 amino acids. CDR1 is SGHRS, CDR2 YFSETQ, per germline. The V gene lost 9 bases and the J gene lost 8 bases, with 18 bases spanning the gap. CDR3 loop: CATKIGTLDSPLHF. CDR3 nucleotides: TGCGCCACCAAAATCGGGACCCTTGATTCACCCCTCCACTTT.